This TCR beta chain appears in the sequencing data of a study of cytomegalovirus exposure and HLA in healthy donors. Assay used: immunoSEQ multiplex PCR; TCRdb lists only in-frame clones, some missing. The sample has 100,000 to 150,000 clones; about nine tenths are singletons. The CDR3 has 15 residues. V shed 2 bases and J 2 bases; nucleotides not matched to a gene: 5. Looked up from germline, CDR1 is SNHLY and CDR2 is FYNNEI. This receptor was identified in a man aged 18 to 29 in good health and CMV-seropositive. V gene TRBV2 combines with J gene TRBJ1-2; 7 positions agree with TRBD1. Source material: PBMCs. CDR3 coding DNA: TGTGCCAGCAGTGAAAAGGGGGCTCTGAACTATGGCTACACCTTC. As protein: CASSEKGALNYGYTF.